This is a list of T cell receptor beta chains from one sample in a study of shared clonotypes between healthy human individuals. The data were produced by immunoSEQ multiplex PCR, yet TCRdb's version contains in-frame clones alone and is incomplete. The table lists some 600,000 clones, about 96% of them singletons, with more than 0.085% in the top ten. The sequenced material came from naive CD8+ T cells sorted from blood. The receptors originated from a woman aged 30 to 39 in good health. The CDR3 runs from the conserved cysteine through the conserved F or W. The D gene is left open where the match is weak. Expanded clones get a size class; other rows say once, few or many, or leave the size out.

j_call: TRBJ2-1; d_call: NA; cdr3_length: 13; v_call: TRBV5-5; clone_size: NA; cdr3_aa: CASSFDLRHEQFF; cdr3_nt: TGTGCCAGCAGCTTCGATCTTCGCCATGAGCAGTTCTTC
j_call: TRBJ2-7; d_call: NA; cdr3_length: 13; v_call: TRBV19; clone_size: NA; cdr3_aa: CASSQGSGYEQYF; cdr3_nt: TGTGCCAGTAGTCAGGGAAGTGGCTACGAGCAGTACTTC
j_call: TRBJ2-7; d_call: TRBD2; cdr3_length: 15; v_call: TRBV5-1; clone_size: NA; cdr3_aa: CASSLGASGTYEQYF; cdr3_nt: TGCGCCAGCAGCTTGGGAGCTAGCGGTACCTACGAGCAGTACTTC
j_call: TRBJ2-1; d_call: NA; cdr3_length: 14; v_call: TRBV2; clone_size: once; cdr3_aa: CASTPEGGGNEQFF; cdr3_nt: TGTGCCAGCACTCCCGAGGGGGGTGGCAATGAGCAGTTCTTC
j_call: TRBJ2-2; d_call: TRBD1; cdr3_length: 12; v_call: TRBV28; clone_size: NA; cdr3_aa: CASSGQAGELFF; cdr3_nt: TGTGCCAGCAGTGGACAGGCCGGGGAGCTGTTTTTT
j_call: TRBJ2-5; d_call: NA; cdr3_length: 13; v_call: TRBV10-3; clone_size: few; cdr3_aa: CAISVDDFETQYF; cdr3_nt: TGTGCCATCAGTGTTGATGATTTCGAGACCCAGTACTTC
j_call: TRBJ2-4; d_call: NA; cdr3_length: 14; v_call: TRBV9; clone_size: once; cdr3_aa: CASSATASGNIQYF; cdr3_nt: TGTGCCAGCAGCGCGACCGCCTCAGGAAACATTCAGTACTTC
j_call: TRBJ2-7; d_call: TRBD2; cdr3_length: 15; v_call: TRBV7-9; clone_size: NA; cdr3_aa: CASSLVTSANYEQYF; cdr3_nt: TGTGCCAGCAGCTTAGTTACTAGCGCGAACTACGAGCAGTACTTC
j_call: TRBJ1-1; d_call: NA; cdr3_length: 14; v_call: TRBV15; clone_size: once; cdr3_aa: CATSRRTGNTEAFF; cdr3_nt: TGTGCCACCAGCAGAAGGACGGGGAACACTGAAGCTTTCTTT
j_call: TRBJ2-7; d_call: NA; cdr3_length: 14; v_call: TRBV19; clone_size: NA; cdr3_aa: CASSPLAEAYEQYF; cdr3_nt: TGTGCCAGTAGTCCTCTGGCTGAAGCCTACGAGCAGTACTTC
j_call: TRBJ2-1; d_call: NA; cdr3_length: 15; v_call: TRBV10-1; clone_size: once; cdr3_aa: CASSERGQGGNEQFF; cdr3_nt: TGCGCCAGCAGTGAGCGCGGCCAGGGGGGAAATGAGCAGTTCTTC
j_call: TRBJ1-6; d_call: NA; cdr3_length: 14; v_call: TRBV5-1; clone_size: NA; cdr3_aa: CASSITPSNSPLHF; cdr3_nt: TGCGCCAGCAGCATTACCCCATCTAATTCACCCCTCCACTTT
j_call: TRBJ2-7; d_call: TRBD2; cdr3_length: 13; v_call: TRBV6-5; clone_size: NA; cdr3_aa: CASSPGLGYEQYF; cdr3_nt: TGTGCCAGCAGTCCGGGACTAGGCTACGAGCAGTACTTC
j_call: TRBJ2-2; d_call: NA; cdr3_length: 14; v_call: TRBV7-6; clone_size: NA; cdr3_aa: CASSFRGGSGELFF; cdr3_nt: TGTGCCAGCAGCTTTAGGGGTGGCAGCGGGGAGCTGTTTTTT
j_call: TRBJ1-3; d_call: TRBD1; cdr3_length: 18; v_call: TRBV30; clone_size: once; cdr3_aa: CAWSVPRDRGSTGNTIYF; cdr3_nt: TGTGCCTGGAGTGTACCCCGGGACAGGGGGTCAACGGGAAACACCATATATTTT
j_call: TRBJ2-1; d_call: NA; cdr3_length: 13; v_call: TRBV25-1; clone_size: NA; cdr3_aa: CASSEPLSYEQFF; cdr3_nt: TGTGCCAGCAGTGAACCCCTGAGTTATGAGCAGTTCTTC
j_call: TRBJ2-3; d_call: TRBD1; cdr3_length: 14; v_call: TRBV28; clone_size: NA; cdr3_aa: CASSSGTGFDTQYF; cdr3_nt: TGTGCCAGCAGTTCCGGGACAGGGTTTGATACGCAGTATTTT
j_call: TRBJ1-5; d_call: NA; cdr3_length: 15; v_call: TRBV2; clone_size: NA; cdr3_aa: CASRGKEHLHQPQHF; cdr3_nt: TGTGCCAGCAGGGGAAAGGAACACCTCCATCAGCCCCAGCATTTT
j_call: TRBJ1-1; d_call: NA; cdr3_length: 16; v_call: TRBV28; clone_size: once; cdr3_aa: CASSFAAGLKNTEAFF; cdr3_nt: TGTGCCAGCAGTTTCGCTGCAGGGTTGAAGAACACTGAAGCTTTCTTT
j_call: TRBJ1-1; d_call: NA; cdr3_length: 13; v_call: TRBV28; clone_size: NA; cdr3_aa: CASKGNRATEAFF; cdr3_nt: TGTGCCAGCAAGGGCAACAGAGCCACTGAAGCTTTCTTT
j_call: TRBJ2-4; d_call: TRBD2; cdr3_length: 16; v_call: TRBV28; clone_size: NA; cdr3_aa: CASSFSLLGGKDIQYF; cdr3_nt: TGTGCCAGCAGTTTCTCCCTTCTGGGGGGGAAGGACATTCAGTACTTC
j_call: TRBJ1-1; d_call: NA; cdr3_length: 15; v_call: TRBV5-1; clone_size: NA; cdr3_aa: CASSFWTSTNTEAFF; cdr3_nt: TGCGCCAGCAGCTTTTGGACGTCAACGAACACTGAAGCTTTCTTT
j_call: TRBJ1-1; d_call: NA; cdr3_length: 13; v_call: TRBV19; clone_size: NA; cdr3_aa: CASSMGSTTEAFF; cdr3_nt: TGTGCCAGTAGTATGGGGTCGACCACTGAAGCTTTCTTT
j_call: TRBJ2-7; d_call: TRBD2; cdr3_length: 14; v_call: TRBV27; clone_size: NA; cdr3_aa: CASSLTSGLYEQYF; cdr3_nt: TGTGCCAGCAGTTTAACTAGCGGGTTGTACGAGCAGTACTTC
j_call: TRBJ1-1; d_call: TRBD1; cdr3_length: 16; v_call: TRBV6-1; clone_size: NA; cdr3_aa: CASSEVPGTVNTEAFF; cdr3_nt: TGTGCCAGCAGTGAAGTCCCCGGGACAGTGAACACTGAAGCTTTCTTT
j_call: TRBJ2-1; d_call: TRBD2; cdr3_length: 14; v_call: TRBV9; clone_size: NA; cdr3_aa: CASSAGLAYNEQFF; cdr3_nt: TGTGCCAGCAGCGCGGGACTAGCATACAATGAGCAGTTCTTC
j_call: TRBJ1-3; d_call: NA; cdr3_length: 15; v_call: TRBV10-1; clone_size: NA; cdr3_aa: CAGDRSYCSGNTIYF; cdr3_nt: TGCGCCGGAGACAGGTCCTATTGCTCTGGAAACACCATATATTTT
j_call: TRBJ1-5; d_call: TRBD1; cdr3_length: 15; v_call: TRBV28; clone_size: NA; cdr3_aa: CASSLGDSKRQPQHF; cdr3_nt: TGTGCCAGCAGTCTAGGGGACAGCAAACGACAGCCCCAGCATTTT
j_call: TRBJ2-7; d_call: NA; cdr3_length: 15; v_call: TRBV28; clone_size: NA; cdr3_aa: CASRPTGTSAYEQYF; cdr3_nt: TGTGCCAGCAGGCCGACCGGGACCTCGGCCTACGAGCAGTACTTC
j_call: TRBJ2-4; d_call: NA; cdr3_length: 14; v_call: TRBV5-8; clone_size: NA; cdr3_aa: CASAARGKKNIQYF; cdr3_nt: TGTGCCAGCGCGGCCAGGGGCAAGAAAAACATTCAGTACTTC
j_call: TRBJ2-3; d_call: NA; cdr3_length: 11; v_call: TRBV7-9; clone_size: NA; cdr3_aa: CASSLAPPEYF; cdr3_nt: TGTGCCAGCAGCTTAGCCCCCCCTGAGTATTTT
j_call: TRBJ2-7; d_call: TRBD2; cdr3_length: 15; v_call: TRBV7-2; clone_size: NA; cdr3_aa: CASSFSGRSPYEQYF; cdr3_nt: TGTGCCAGCAGCTTTAGCGGGAGGTCCCCATACGAGCAGTACTTC
j_call: TRBJ2-3; d_call: TRBD2; cdr3_length: 15; v_call: TRBV19; clone_size: NA; cdr3_aa: CASTPGRGRTDTQYF; cdr3_nt: TGTGCCAGTACCCCAGGGAGGGGACGCACAGATACGCAGTATTTT
j_call: TRBJ2-7; d_call: NA; cdr3_length: 16; v_call: TRBV28; clone_size: NA; cdr3_aa: CASSLSAGVASYEQYF; cdr3_nt: TGTGCCAGCAGTTTGTCCGCAGGGGTGGCTAGCTACGAGCAGTACTTC
j_call: TRBJ2-7; d_call: NA; cdr3_length: 15; v_call: TRBV6-1; clone_size: NA; cdr3_aa: CASRGMRGADYEQYF; cdr3_nt: TGTGCCAGCAGGGGTATGAGGGGGGCGGACTACGAGCAGTACTTC
j_call: TRBJ2-7; d_call: NA; cdr3_length: 12; v_call: TRBV5-4; clone_size: NA; cdr3_aa: CASSSPAAEQYF; cdr3_nt: TGTGCCAGCAGCTCGCCGGCAGCAGAGCAGTACTTC
j_call: TRBJ2-1; d_call: NA; cdr3_length: 15; v_call: TRBV30; clone_size: NA; cdr3_aa: CAWPRVVGSNNEQFF; cdr3_nt: TGTGCCTGGCCCCGGGTGGTGGGGTCAAACAATGAGCAGTTCTTC
j_call: TRBJ2-2; d_call: TRBD1; cdr3_length: 17; v_call: TRBV9; clone_size: NA; cdr3_aa: CASSPRWTGKNTGELFF; cdr3_nt: TGTGCCAGCAGCCCAAGGTGGACAGGGAAGAACACCGGGGAGCTGTTTTTT
j_call: TRBJ2-7; d_call: NA; cdr3_length: 14; v_call: TRBV28; clone_size: once; cdr3_aa: CASSQTDRGPEQYF; cdr3_nt: TGTGCCAGCAGTCAGACAGATCGGGGTCCTGAGCAGTACTTC
j_call: TRBJ2-7; d_call: TRBD2; cdr3_length: 14; v_call: TRBV6-5; clone_size: NA; cdr3_aa: CASSSGTSGNEQYF; cdr3_nt: TGTGCCAGCAGTTCCGGGACTAGCGGGAACGAGCAGTACTTC
j_call: TRBJ2-7; d_call: NA; cdr3_length: 15; v_call: TRBV7-6; clone_size: NA; cdr3_aa: CASSLAPGQTYEQYF; cdr3_nt: TGTGCCAGCAGTCTAGCCCCGGGGCAGACCTACGAGCAGTACTTC
j_call: TRBJ1-5; d_call: NA; cdr3_length: 15; v_call: TRBV28; clone_size: NA; cdr3_aa: CASKEQGYSNQPQHF; cdr3_nt: TGTGCCAGCAAGGAACAGGGATATAGCAATCAGCCCCAGCATTTT
j_call: TRBJ2-1; d_call: NA; cdr3_length: 16; v_call: TRBV4-1; clone_size: NA; cdr3_aa: CASSQADRSSYNEQFF; cdr3_nt: TGCGCCAGCAGCCAAGCGGACCGGAGCTCCTACAATGAGCAGTTCTTC
j_call: TRBJ2-3; d_call: NA; cdr3_length: 11; v_call: TRBV10-3; clone_size: NA; cdr3_aa: CAISGGNTQYF; cdr3_nt: TGTGCCATCAGTGGAGGAAATACGCAGTATTTT
j_call: TRBJ1-5; d_call: NA; cdr3_length: 15; v_call: TRBV19; clone_size: once; cdr3_aa: CASSMRGASYQPQHF; cdr3_nt: TGTGCCAGTAGTATGCGGGGGGCGTCTTATCAGCCCCAGCATTTT
j_call: TRBJ2-7; d_call: TRBD2; cdr3_length: 19; v_call: TRBV7-9; clone_size: once; cdr3_aa: CASSEGLAGGLRSSYEQYF; cdr3_nt: TGTGCCAGCAGCGAGGGACTAGCGGGAGGTTTGAGGAGCTCCTACGAGCAGTACTTC
j_call: TRBJ2-5; d_call: NA; cdr3_length: 11; v_call: TRBV7-6; clone_size: NA; cdr3_aa: CASSPQETQYF; cdr3_nt: TGTGCCAGCAGCCCGCAAGAGACCCAGTACTTC
j_call: TRBJ2-7; d_call: TRBD2; cdr3_length: 15; v_call: TRBV7-9; clone_size: NA; cdr3_aa: CASSTGLAGVYEQYF; cdr3_nt: TGTGCCAGCAGCACGGGACTAGCGGGTGTCTACGAGCAGTACTTC